This T cell receptor beta chain was found in a study of CD8 T cells in ankylosing spondylitis (dated 2017 in TCRdb). About the full investigation: T cell receptor beta repertoires were profiled in healthy donors and ankylosing spondylitis patients so that disease-linked TCR variants could be found. Peripheral blood was sampled, and synovial fluid was also collected from ankylosing spondylitis patients. The full study cohort comprised 20 to 30 ankylosing spondylitis patients and some 100 healthy donors.

The reads were generated on an Illumina HiSeq 2500. Quantitative 5'-RACE with molecular barcodes was used to prepare TCR beta libraries. The paper's processing steps were these. A new computational method based on a probabilistic model of VDJ rearrangement was used to identify disease-linked TCR variants. The public reads were run again by TCRdb, first through fastp at Q25 and then through MiXCR, and only productive beta chains were kept. Rows matching on CDR3 protein sequence are summarized as one entry with the most common DNA and genes. The V and J calls reflect TCRdb's pipeline rather than the authors' work. In this sample the table shows about 700,000 distinct CDR3 sequences, around 19% of which occur a single time. The ten largest clones take up 19% of the sample. The germline V gene (reference sequence) specifies DFQATT as CDR1 and SNEGSKA as CDR2. Compared with germline, V lacks 5 bases and J lacks 0 bases; bases without a gene match: 9. The CDR3 numbers 17 residues from cysteine through phenylalanine. Left in the record is the CDR3 DNA by itself, 51 bases read in frame from the first base.

This clonotype is a singleton in its sample. Its antigen is not yet known. It has no much larger one-base neighbor in the sample; base qualities were not kept. Support from one read is weak. The paper's findings and limits, for the study overall: Blood from ankylosing spondylitis patients appeared to be characterized by a TCR beta motif composed of roughly 8 highly homologous amino acid variants. Some motif variants were previously reported in synovial fluid and blood of reactive arthritis patients, suggesting common disease-initiation mechanisms. In peripheral blood, the disease-linked clones were found at relatively low frequencies and had a CD8+ phenotype. According to the report, matched synovial fluid samples from ankylosing spondylitis patients were significantly enriched for the disease-linked clones.

The sequence joins TRBV20-1 to TRBJ2-1; TRBD2 lines up with 11 middle nucleotides. The sequenced material came from blood, either unsorted or a sorted T cell fraction (not recorded which). This sequence was found in a male donor with ankylosing spondylitis. DNA sequence: TGCAGTGCTGCCGGGACTAGCGGAATTCTCTCCTACAATGAGCAGTTCTTC. The resulting protein is CSAAGTSGILSYNEQFF.